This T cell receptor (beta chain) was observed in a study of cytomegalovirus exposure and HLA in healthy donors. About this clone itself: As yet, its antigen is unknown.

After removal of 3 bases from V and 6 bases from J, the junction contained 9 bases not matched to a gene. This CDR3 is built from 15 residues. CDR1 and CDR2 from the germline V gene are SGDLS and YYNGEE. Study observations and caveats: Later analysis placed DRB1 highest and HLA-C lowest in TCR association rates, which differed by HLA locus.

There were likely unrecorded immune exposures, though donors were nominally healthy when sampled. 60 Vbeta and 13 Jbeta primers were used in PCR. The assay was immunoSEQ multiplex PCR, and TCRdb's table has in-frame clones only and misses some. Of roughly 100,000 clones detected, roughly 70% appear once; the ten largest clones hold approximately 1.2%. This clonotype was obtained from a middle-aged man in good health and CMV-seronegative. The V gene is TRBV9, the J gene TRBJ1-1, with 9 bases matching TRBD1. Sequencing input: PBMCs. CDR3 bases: TGTGCCAGCAGCGATCCGGGACAGGGAGTCCCTGAAGCTTTCTTT. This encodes CASSDPGQGVPEAFF.